The 17 T cell receptor beta chains below come from one sample, sequenced in a study of regulatory T cells in long-lasting Graves disease. Through Arm-PCR of CDR3 regions and iRepertoire HTBI primers, TCR beta libraries were built. A single record per CDR3 protein comes from TCRdb applying MiXCR to the multiplex PCR reads. Among 400,000 or so distinct CDR3 sequences listed, under 25% were seen once. Time point noted: persistent/refractory GD, antithyroid drugs over 5 years with positive TRAb. PBMCs provided the RNA from which the TCR library was made. Sequences were derived from peripheral blood mononuclear cells (PBMCs), sampled when the disease was refractory, from a patient treated with antithyroid drugs. The receptor source for this set is a female donor with Graves disease.

This clonotype turned up a few times. This chain links TRBV12-3 or TRBV12-4 with TRBJ1-5, with no clear D. This CDR3 comprises 14 residues. V lost 2 bases to trimming and J lost 4 bases, with 9 bases between them. The CDR3 here is CASSLSLGNQPQHF. The DNA for the CDR3 is TGTGCCAGCAGTTTATCACTCGGTAATCAGCCCCAGCATTTT.

The sample holds many counts of this clonotype. The chain combines TRBV2 with TRBJ1-4; D remains unclear. Trimming took 7 bases from V and 0 from J, leaving 12 bases between them. The CDR3 contains 15 residues. Germline assignment: CDR1 SNHLY and CDR2 FYNNEI. The CDR3 sequence is CASIEERTTNEKLFF. The CDR3 region has the DNA TGTGCCAGCATAGAAGAGAGAACAACTAATGAAAAACTGTTTTTT.

This clonotype was picked up one time. The V call is TRBV18, the J call TRBJ2-1, with 10 nucleotides matching TRBD2. The CDR3 has 17 amino acids. CDR1 is KGHSH, CDR2 LQKENI, per germline. The V and J ends lost 3 bases and 4 bases, in that order; junction bases with no gene match: 9. For the CDR3, the DNA is TGTGCCAGCTCACCCTTCTCGACTAGCGGGTCGTACAATGAGCAGTTCTTC. Encoded protein: CASSPFSTSGSYNEQFF.

To note about this clonotype: With a much larger clone just one base away, this may be a read error. The chain has TRBV7-2 and TRBJ2-7; 9 bases align to TRBD2. The CDR3 is 15 residues long. Germline CDR1 is SGHTA and CDR2 is FQGNSA. CDR3 in DNA: TGTGCCGGCAGCTTAGGTTTTAGCGGGAGCTACGAGCAGTACTTC. Translation: CAGSLGFSGSYEQYF.

Only a few counts were recorded for this clonotype. The gene calls are TRBV20-1 and TRBJ2-7, with 10 bases lining up with TRBD2. J gave up 0 bases and V 7 bases, and 6 bases lay outside the gene matches. In germline, CDR1 is DFQATT, CDR2 SNEGSKA (reference sequence). There are 14 residues in the CDR3. CDR3 residues: CSVASGRASYEQYF. The CDR3 DNA is TGCAGTGTTGCCAGCGGGAGGGCCTCCTACGAGCAGTACTTC.

CDR3 amino acids: CASSSPGTGTSREQYF. The CDR3 region has the DNA TGCGCCAGCAGTTCGCCCGGGACAGGGACATCAAGGGAGCAGTACTTC. The V call is TRBV5-1, the J call TRBJ2-7, with TRBD1 matching over 9 bases. This CDR3 contains 16 residues. The J segment lost 7 bases and the V segment lost 5 bases, leaving 16 bases of the junction unmatched. Germline CDR1 reads SGHRS; CDR2 reads YFSETQ.

This clonotype was counted ten times or more. This chain joins TRBV12-3 or TRBV12-4 and TRBJ2-5; no clear D. The CDR3 covers 14 residues. The ends were cut back, 2 bases at V and 5 bases at J, with 12 bases in the middle. CDR3 protein: CASSLLGTWETQYF. CDR3 sequence (DNA): TGTGCCAGCAGTTTATTGGGAACGTGGGAGACCCAGTACTTC.

This rearrangement joins TRBV9 to TRBJ2-2; 9 bases fit TRBD1. This CDR3 has 16 residues. The ends lost 4 bases at V and 7 bases at J; junction bases unmatched: 11. CDR1 SGDLS and CDR2 YYNGEE come from the germline V gene. CDR3 sequence: CASSTSTGGADGELFF. In DNA, the CDR3 is TGTGCCAGCAGCACCAGCACAGGGGGCGCGGACGGGGAGCTGTTTTTT.

The chain employs TRBV19 and TRBJ1-1; the D is unclear. CDR1 is LNHDA, CDR2 SQIVND, per germline (reference sequence). The CDR3 is made up of 13 amino acids. V gave up 7 bases and J gave up 0 bases, with 9 bases separating them. This CDR3 is CASTQWMNTEAFF. The CDR3 DNA is TGTGCCAGTACCCAGTGGATGAACACTGAAGCTTTCTTT. The full variable domain, in which reference TRBV19 and TRBJ1-1 provide the parts outside the CDR3, is DGGITQSPKYLFRKEGQNVTLSCEQNLNHDAMYWYRQDPGQGLRLIYYSQIVNDFQKGDIAEGYSVSREKKESFPLTVTSAQKNPTAFYLCASTQWMNTEAFFGQGTRLTVV.

This clonotype was counted many times. This chain links TRBV20-1 with TRBJ2-7; TRBD1 matches at 7 bases. The germline CDR1 and CDR2 sequences are DFQATT and SNEGSKA (reference sequence). CDR3 length equals 11 residues. J was trimmed by 6 bases and V by 7 bases; bases with no gene match: 6. The CDR3: CSGQTGSEQYF. CDR3 in DNA: TGCAGTGGGCAGACAGGGAGCGAGCAGTACTTC.

With respect to this clonotype: A much more abundant neighbour one base away suggests this may be a read error. This chain connects TRBV24-1 to TRBJ2-2, with D possibly being TRBD2 (7 bases). The CDR3 totals 17 residues. Germline assignment: CDR1 KGHDR and CDR2 SFDVKD. CDR3 nucleotides: TGTGCCACCAGTGACCCCGCCGGGGGGCGTTTGGCCGGGGAGCTGCTTTTT. This translates into CATSDPAGGRLAGELLF.

This clonotype appeared many times. This chain joins TRBV7-2 and TRBJ2-5; D gene uncertain. CDR3 length: 11 amino acids. With 5 bases removed from V and 9 bases from J, the gap between germline ends came to 10 bases. Germline values: CDR1 SGHTA, CDR2 FQGNSA. The CDR3 coding sequence is TGTGCCAGCAGCCAAAGCGATTCCCAGTACTTC. Translation: CASSQSDSQYF.

This clonotype has a handful of counts. This sequence joins TRBV5-6 and TRBJ1-4; 9 bases agree with TRBD1. The CDR3 is 15 residues long. CDR1 SGHDT and CDR2 YYEEEE come from the germline V gene. The V segment lost 4 bases and the J segment 4 bases; nucleotides outside the gene matches: 5. The DNA for the CDR3 is TGTGCCAGCAGCATACCGGGACAGGGTAATGAAAAACTGTTTTTT. Its protein product is CASSIPGQGNEKLFF.

This clonotype was observed at least ten times. This chain links TRBV28 with TRBJ1-5, with 9 bases aligning to TRBD1. CDR1 is MDHEN and CDR2 is SYDVKM in the germline V gene. J was trimmed by 5 bases and V by 6 bases; bases with no gene match: 5. This CDR3 contains 14 residues. The CDR3 DNA reads TGTGCCAGCAGCTTAAGACAGGGGGATCAGCCCCAGCATTTT. Translating it yields CASSLRQGDQPQHF.

In its sample, this clonotype was seen many times. This sequence joins TRBV24-1 and TRBJ1-2; perhaps TRBD1 as D (5 bases). Trimming shortened V by 6 bases and J by 6 bases, and 16 bases separated the two germline ends. CDR1 is KGHDR and CDR2 is SFDVKD in the germline V gene. The CDR3 length is 14 residues. This chain's CDR3 is CATSPGLYENGYTF. The CDR3 DNA reads as TGTGCCACCAGTCCGGGACTCTACGAAAATGGCTACACCTTC.

The rearrangement uses TRBV7-9 and TRBJ1-5, with no clear D. The CDR3 length is 15 residues. The germline V gene encodes CDR1 SEHNR and CDR2 FQNEAQ (reference sequence). Trimming removed 1 base at V and 0 bases at J, with 7 bases between. In nucleotides, the CDR3 is TGTGCCAGCAGCTTAGGAGATTATAGCAATCAGCCCCAGCATTTT. It codes for CASSLGDYSNQPQHF.

The sample holds many counts of this clonotype. The gene calls are TRBV3-1 and TRBJ2-5; 14 positions match TRBD2. Germline V gene sequence: CDR1 LGHDT, CDR2 YNNKEL (reference sequence). V trimming: 3 bases; J trimming: 4 bases; junction bases outside the gene matches: 1. This CDR3 is built from 15 residues. The CDR3 protein is CASSHGLAGGETQYF. The CDR3, as DNA: TGTGCCAGCAGCCACGGACTAGCGGGAGGAGAGACCCAGTACTTC.